Given below is one TCR beta chain in context. The antigen is unknown. This CDR3 comprises 15 residues. Per the germline V gene, CDR1 is MNHEY and CDR2 is SVGAGI. V was pared by 5 bases and J by 1 base, with 12 bases between. The table came from immunoSEQ multiplex PCR; TCRdb's copy has only in-frame clones and leaves some out. The sample shows 85,000 to 100,000 clones, 83% of them seen only once. Sample time point: baseline, week 1 (first vaccination visit). Treatment described: pre-vaccination baseline after standard-of-care therapy. The study enrolled donors with new WHO grade 3 or 4 IDH1-mutant, ATRX-lost astrocytomas. This record belongs to a study of a mutant IDH1 vaccine in newly diagnosed glioma. Across the whole study: Before enrollment, patients got radiotherapy alone, temozolomide alone, or mostly the combination.

Study-wide results and caveats: Pseudoprogression apparently tracked independently of changes in top peripheral T cell clonotypes. Among patients, roughly 93% showed immune responses induced by the vaccine.

The TCR comes from a woman in her fifties or sixties with glioma. V and J are TRBV6-5 and TRBJ1-5; D ambiguous. The sequencing used PBMCs, collected from a glioma patient treated with radiotherapy, temozolomide or both. The CDR3 nucleotides are TGTGCCAGCAGTCCTCTCCCCGGGAGCAATCAGCCCCAGCATTTT. Its protein is CASSPLPGSNQPQHF.